This entry lists 21 T cell receptor beta chains sequenced from one sample in a study of blood T cell repertoires in COVID-19. The protocol was immunoSEQ multiplex PCR, while the TCRdb copy is restricted to in-frame clones and leaves out a portion. The sample holds approximately 170,000 clones; roughly 70% are singletons and the top ten take about 3%. The source material was peripheral blood. These receptor sequences come from a woman at least 80 years old with acute or convalescent COVID-19.

This sequence joins TRBV5-5 and TRBJ2-7; tentatively, D is TRBD2 (6 bases). The CDR3 length is 14 residues. V was shortened by 4 bases and J by 4 bases, with 15 bases between the two germline ends. Germline CDR1 is SGHKS and CDR2 is YYEKEE (reference sequence). In DNA, the CDR3 is TGTGCCAGCAGCCCTTTTAGCGGTCTGTACGAGCAGTACTTC. It is translated as CASSPFSGLYEQYF.

The rearrangement joins TRBV29-1 to TRBJ2-3; D is possibly TRBD1 (6 bases). CDR1 is SQVTM and CDR2 is ANQGSEA in the germline V gene. The V end lost 2 bases, the J end lost 0 bases, and 9 bases lay between the germline ends. The CDR3 sequence is 14 residues long. The CDR3 DNA sequence: TGCAGCGTTGAATCCGGACAGAGCACAGATACGCAGTATTTT. Its protein is CSVESGQSTDTQYF.

The chain combines TRBV6-2 or TRBV6-3 with TRBJ1-1; D is ambiguous. Germline V lookup: CDR1 MNHEY, CDR2 SVGEGT. The CDR3 has 12 amino acids. V dropped 5 bases and J dropped 1 base, with 5 bases sitting between them. The CDR3 loop reads CASSRGNTEAFF. The CDR3 DNA reads as TGTGCCAGCAGTCGGGGGAACACTGAAGCTTTCTTT.

The V gene is TRBV4-1, the J gene TRBJ1-2; D is ambiguous. The ends were cut back, 2 bases at V and 8 bases at J, with 18 bases in the middle. Looked up from germline, CDR1 is MGHRA and CDR2 is YSYEKL. This CDR3 contains 15 residues. CDR3 loop: CASSQHRSGLEGYTF. The CDR3 coding sequence is TGCGCCAGCAGCCAACATCGTTCAGGTCTTGAAGGCTACACCTTC.

In this sample, this clone turned up a few times. The chain recombines TRBV2 with TRBJ2-1, with no clear D. This CDR3 contains 15 residues. V shed 8 bases and J shed 6 bases, with 20 bases lying between them. Germline CDR1 and CDR2: SNHLY and FYNNEI. DNA for the CDR3: TGTGCCAGCCAGGTTCTCCGGATTGGGTCCAATGAGCAGTTCTTC. Translating gives CASQVLRIGSNEQFF.

The chain combines TRBV18 with TRBJ2-7; TRBD2 agrees at 7 bases. With 2 bases clipped from V and 3 bases from J, the junction kept 4 bases outside the gene matches. CDR3 length equals 14 residues. Germline values: CDR1 KGHSH, CDR2 LQKENI. The CDR3 protein is CASSPGLVIYEQYF. Here the CDR3 DNA reads TGTGCCAGCTCACCAGGACTAGTTATCTACGAGCAGTACTTC.

The sample holds one count of this clone. This chain joins TRBV4-2 and TRBJ2-2, with 9 bases identical to TRBD2. The germline V gene has CDR1 LGHNA and CDR2 YNFKEQ. This CDR3 region has 15 residues. The trim removed 3 bases at V and 2 bases at J, leaving 1 base unmatched. In nucleotides, the CDR3 is TGTGCCAGCAGCCAGGGACTAGCCAACACCGGGGAGCTGTTTTTT. Protein product: CASSQGLANTGELFF.

The chain joins TRBV19 to TRBJ1-1, with 10 bases matching TRBD1. Germline values: CDR1 LNHDA, CDR2 SQIVND (reference sequence). There are 15 residues in the CDR3. The trim removed 7 bases at V and 2 bases at J, leaving 7 bases unmatched. The CDR3, as DNA: TGTGCCAGTATTCGACAGGGGGCCGGTAACACTGAAGCTTTCTTT. Its protein product is CASIRQGAGNTEAFF.

The chain recombines TRBV28 with TRBJ1-6; TRBD1 might be the D (6 bases). The V end was cut by 3 bases, the J end by 6 bases, with 6 bases between. Germline lookup yields CDR1 MDHEN and CDR2 SYDVKM. The CDR3 covers 13 residues. The CDR3 loop is CASSFRGNSPLHF. CDR3 coding DNA: TGTGCCAGCAGTTTCAGGGGTAATTCACCCCTCCACTTT.

The chain carries TRBV6-4 and TRBJ2-3, with 7 bases lining up with TRBD1. The CDR3 sequence is 14 residues long. V lost 2 bases, J lost 6 bases, and 5 bases stayed unmatched. In germline, CDR1 is MRHNA, CDR2 SNTAGT. In DNA, the CDR3 is TGTGCCAGCAGTGACAGGGGGCTCGAGGATACGCAGTATTTT. Translation: CASSDRGLEDTQYF.

The CDR3 nucleotides read TGTGCCAGCAGCTTGCCGGGCCGGGGGGCCGGGGAGCTGTTTTTT. Translation gives CASSLPGRGAGELFF. This chain uses TRBV5-4 with TRBJ2-2; 7 nucleotides agree with TRBD2. After removal of 1 base from V and 6 bases from J, the junction contained 6 bases not matched to a gene. The CDR3 consists of 15 residues. The germline CDR1 and CDR2 sequences are SGHNT and YYREEE (reference sequence).

The rearrangement links TRBV6-6 to TRBJ1-3, with a possible D match to TRBD1 (5 bases). Looked up from germline, CDR1 is MNHNY and CDR2 is SVGAGI (reference sequence). Trimming shortened V by 7 bases and J by 0 bases, and 10 bases separated the two germline ends. The CDR3 has 14 residues. The CDR3 spells CASIRTSSGNTIYF. The CDR3 DNA reads as TGTGCCAGCATCAGGACATCCTCTGGAAACACCATATATTTT.

The chain joins TRBV19 to TRBJ1-1, with a possible D match to TRBD1 (5 bases). CDR1 LNHDA and CDR2 SQIVND come from the germline V gene (reference sequence). V lost 10 bases and J 1 base, leaving 13 bases between the germline ends. The CDR3 totals 13 residues. The CDR3 coding sequence is TGTGCCACCACAGACAGACCGAACACTGAAGCTTTCTTT. Translating gives CATTDRPNTEAFF.

This chain links TRBV19 with TRBJ2-1; D gene uncertain. Germline V gene lookup returns CDR1 LNHDA and CDR2 SQIVND (reference sequence). Trimming removed 8 bases at V and 5 bases at J, with 19 bases between. The CDR3 is 15 amino acids. The DNA of the CDR3 is TGTGCCAGTGAAAGGCGGAGTCCCGTAAACAATGAGCAGTTCTTC. It is translated as CASERRSPVNNEQFF. Using reference TRBV19 and TRBJ2-1 for the parts outside the CDR3, the full variable domain is DGGITQSPKYLFRKEGQNVTLSCEQNLNHDAMYWYRQDPGQGLRLIYYSQIVNDFQKGDIAEGYSVSREKKESFPLTVTSAQKNPTAFYLCASERRSPVNNEQFFGPGTRLTVL.

The chain uses TRBV27 and TRBJ2-3; D unclear. The CDR3 length is 12 residues. V was pared by 9 bases and J by 1 base, with 8 bases between. The germline CDR1 and CDR2 sequences are MNHEY and SMNVEV (reference sequence). The CDR3 is CASDQGTDTQYF. The CDR3 region has the DNA TGTGCCAGTGACCAGGGCACAGATACGCAGTATTTT.

This clone showed up just a few times. The rearrangement links TRBV20-1 to TRBJ2-7, with 8 bases matching TRBD1. The CDR3 extends over 15 amino acids. In germline, CDR1 is DFQATT, CDR2 SNEGSKA (reference sequence). The V and J ends lost 3 bases and 1 base, in that order; junction bases with no gene match: 8. CDR3 residues: CSASTGTGASYEQYF. As DNA, the CDR3 is TGCAGTGCTAGTACCGGGACAGGCGCTTCCTACGAGCAGTACTTC.

The CDR3 region has the DNA TGTGCCAGCAGTGTGACAGGGTCCGGCGAGCAGTACTTC. Amino acids: CASSVTGSGEQYF. The gene calls are TRBV28 and TRBJ2-7; 7 bases fit TRBD1. V was pared by 5 bases and J by 6 bases, with 7 bases of the junction left unmatched. The germline V gene encodes CDR1 MDHEN and CDR2 SYDVKM. This CDR3 is 13 amino acids long.

In this sample, this clone turned up once. The chain uses TRBV27 and TRBJ1-1; 7 nucleotides agree with TRBD1. V shed 5 bases, J shed 1 base, and the junction held 10 bases outside the gene matches. Germline-derived CDR1 and CDR2 are MNHEY and SMNVEV (reference sequence). This CDR3 comprises 16 residues. The CDR3 sequence: CASSALIGTENTEAFF. The CDR3 nucleotides are TGTGCCAGCAGTGCTTTAATCGGGACAGAGAACACTGAAGCTTTCTTT.

The chain links TRBV28 to TRBJ1-1; no reliable D call. Germline CDR1 reads MDHEN; CDR2 reads SYDVKM. The CDR3 sequence is 13 residues long. Trimming removed 5 bases from V and 1 base from J, with 8 bases in between. CDR3 DNA sequence: TGTGCCAGCAGTCCTTTCAGGAACACTGAAGCTTTCTTT. Translating gives CASSPFRNTEAFF.

The chain uses TRBV30 and TRBJ2-1, with a tentative D call TRBD2 (5 bases). Germline-derived CDR1 and CDR2 are GTSNPN and SVGIG (reference sequence). Trimming shortened V by 2 bases and J by 6 bases, and 8 bases separated the two germline ends. This CDR3 is 12 amino acids long. This CDR3 is CAWSLLANEQFF. The CDR3 coding sequence is TGTGCCTGGAGTTTGCTAGCCAATGAGCAGTTCTTC.

V gene TRBV27 combines with J gene TRBJ2-2, with TRBD1 identical over 9 bases. V gave up 3 bases and J gave up 6 bases; unmatched junction bases: 8. The germline gives CDR1 MNHEY, CDR2 SMNVEV (reference sequence). The CDR3 is 16 amino acids. CDR3 amino acids: CASSFGDRVGSGELFF. CDR3 DNA sequence: TGTGCCAGCAGTTTTGGGGACAGGGTCGGGTCCGGGGAGCTGTTTTTT.